This T cell receptor (beta chain) was identified during a study of circulating tumor DNA in untreated peripheral T-cell lymphoma. The repertoire was sequenced with immunoSEQ multiplex PCR; TCRdb's copy has only in-frame clones and lacks some. Of 140 or so clones listed, roughly 92% were seen once; the top ten hold 8.5%. This clone was picked up a small number of times. CDR1 and CDR2 from the germline V gene are MNHNS and SASEGT. The CDR3 runs to 17 residues. The V segment lost 2 bases and the J segment 5 bases; nucleotides outside the gene matches: 10. This sequence was found in a human donor with peripheral T-cell lymphoma. V is TRBV6-1 and J is TRBJ2-5, with 11 bases fitting TRBD1. The sample comprised cell-free DNA from blood serum. Here the CDR3 reads CASSEMGGQGVVETQYF. The CDR3 DNA reads as TGTGCCAGCAGTGAAATGGGGGGACAGGGGGTAGTTGAGACCCAGTACTTC.